Given below is one TCR beta chain in context. Its antigen is as yet unknown. The sample comes from a study of graft-versus-host responses after intestinal transplantation. General study findings and limits: Across patients carrying graft-donor T cell macrochimerism, allografts held high graft-versus-host to host-versus-graft clonal ratios.

The repertoire was sequenced with immunoSEQ multiplex PCR; TCRdb's copy has only in-frame clones and lacks some. The sample has almost 55,000 clones; 91% are singletons. The V end was cut by 4 bases, the J end by 6 bases, with 18 bases between. CDR3 length: 16 amino acids. Germline loops: CDR1 MNHEY, CDR2 SVGAGI. This clonotype originated in a human patient who received an intestinal transplant, so some T cells may come from the graft donor. The chain has TRBV6-5 and TRBJ1-4, with no clear D. The sample here was PBMCs, taken around 95 weeks after intestinal transplant. CDR3 in amino acids: CASSSGLAARDEKLFF. The CDR3, as DNA: TGTGCCAGCAGTTCCGGCTTGGCGGCGAGGGATGAAAAACTGTTTTTT.